This is a list of T cell receptor beta chains from one sample in a study of blood T cells in healthy people across ages. Each CDR3 protein is one row after TCRdb ran MiXCR on the 5' RACE reads. The table includes 650,000 to 950,000 distinct CDR3 sequences, around 43% detected once. Sample: blood. The receptors originated from a man between 60 and 70 years old in good health. The CDR3 runs from the conserved cysteine through the conserved F or W. D genes are given only for firm matches. Expanded clones are given a class, and other clones once, few, many or no size at all.

-	-	TRBV10-3	TRBJ2-7	TGTGCCATCAGTAGCCCGGTGGGGCCGGCGGCCTACGAGCAGTACTTC	CAISSPVGPAAYEQYF
-	few	TRBV10-3	TRBJ1-5	TGTGCCATCAGTGGGCAGGTAGACCAGCCCCAGCATTTT	CAISGQVDQPQHF
-	-	TRBV11-3	TRBJ2-4	TGTGCCAGCAGCTTAGCCGAGGGTATAGCCAAAAACATTCAGTACTTC	CASSLAEGIAKNIQYF
-	-	TRBV6-2/TRBV6-3	TRBJ2-7	TGTGCCAGCAGCGGACAGACTTTCGAGCAGTACTTC	CASSGQTFEQYF
-	few	TRBV29-1	TRBJ2-3	TGCAGCGTTGAAGATAATGTCGGTAGCACAGATACGCAGTATTTT	CSVEDNVGSTDTQYF
TRBD1	few	TRBV15	TRBJ2-1	TGTGCCACCAGCAGAGCGGGACAGGCGCTTTACAATGAGCAGTTCTTC	CATSRAGQALYNEQFF
-	few	TRBV25-1	TRBJ2-5	TGTGCCAGCGGAGGGGGCGGGACCAAAGAGACCCAGTACTTC	CASGGGGTKETQYF
TRBD2	-	TRBV11-3	TRBJ2-1	TGTGCCAGCAGCTCAGGACTAGCGGGGAAGCAGTTCTTC	CASSSGLAGKQFF
-	few	TRBV5-6	TRBJ2-1	TGTGCCAGCAGCTTGTGGGTAGAGGAGCAGTTCTTC	CASSLWVEEQFF
TRBD1	-	TRBV20-1	TRBJ1-4	TGCAGTGCTAGTCGACAGGGACTACCTAATGAAAAACTGTTTTTT	CSASRQGLPNEKLFF
-	-	TRBV12-5	TRBJ2-3	TGTGCTAGTGGTAGATCAGGGGGGGCTGGAGATACGCAGTATTTT	CASGRSGGAGDTQYF
-	-	TRBV5-1	TRBJ1-1	TGCGCCAGCAGCTTGGTTGGTGCGGGGTCGAACACTGAAGCTTTCTTT	CASSLVGAGSNTEAFF
-	few	TRBV7-9	TRBJ2-7	TGTGCCAGCAGCTTATGGGACGGGGTCGAGCAGTACTTC	CASSLWDGVEQYF
-	-	TRBV27	TRBJ2-1	TGTGCCAGCAGTCTCATCTCCTACAATGAGCAGTTCTTC	CASSLISYNEQFF
TRBD1	few	TRBV5-1	TRBJ2-1	TGCGCCAGCAGCTTGGGCTCAGGGGGCGCCGGTAATGAGCAGTTCTTC	CASSLGSGGAGNEQFF
-	-	TRBV5-1	TRBJ2-1	TGCGCCAGCAGCGGTGGACTAACCCCACTAGGGAATGAGCAGTTCTTC	CASSGGLTPLGNEQFF
-	-	TRBV9	TRBJ2-3	TGTGCCAGCACCCCTTATGAGAGGGGGGCCCTCACAGATACGCAGTATTTT	CASTPYERGALTDTQYF
TRBD2	-	TRBV4-3	TRBJ2-1	TGCGCCAGCAGCCCCGGGACTAGCTGGGTTGAGCAGTTCTTC	CASSPGTSWVEQFF
-	-	TRBV5-1	TRBJ2-7	TGCGCCAGCAGCTTGGGGTACAGGGCTTCGCAGTACTTC	CASSLGYRASQYF
-	-	TRBV6-2/TRBV6-3	TRBJ2-1	TGTGCCAGCTCAACTTGGGAAACTACAGGCTCCCACAATGAGCAGTTCTTC	CASSTWETTGSHNEQFF
-	few	TRBV29-1	TRBJ2-3	TGCAGCGTTGTACGCATGGGGGATACGCAGTATTTT	CSVVRMGDTQYF
-	-	TRBV7-2	TRBJ2-3	TGTGCCAGCAGTTCCGCGACTAGGGCAGATACGCAGTATTTT	CASSSATRADTQYF
TRBD1	-	TRBV7-6	TRBJ2-7	TGTGCCAGCAGCCCCGGACAGGCTCCCTACAAGCGGTACTTC	CASSPGQAPYKRYF
-	-	TRBV6-2/TRBV6-3	TRBJ2-7	TGTGCCAGCAGTTTAATTCAGGGGACACGCGAGCAGTACTTC	CASSLIQGTREQYF
-	once	TRBV7-2	TRBJ1-4	TGTGCCAGCAGCTTCTCAAAGGGGGTCGGTTTTGCAACTAATGAAAGACCGTTTTTT	CASSFSKGVGFATNERPFF
-	-	TRBV5-5	TRBJ2-1	TGTGCCAGCAGCTCCCCCATTCAAAATGAGCAGTTCTTC	CASSSPIQNEQFF
TRBD2	few	TRBV29-1	TRBJ2-5	TGCAGCGCCCGGGACCCGGGACTAGCGGGGATAGAGACCCAGTACTTC	CSARDPGLAGIETQYF
-	-	TRBV20-1	TRBJ1-2	TGCAGTGCTAGGGGAGACAATCTCTCTGGCTACACCTTC	CSARGDNLSGYTF
-	once	TRBV6-1	TRBJ2-2	TGTGCCAGCCCGGGGGACCTAAGCACCGGGGAGCTGTTTTTT	CASPGDLSTGELFF
-	few	TRBV20-1	TRBJ2-7	TGCAGTGCCCGCACTGCCTTAGGTGGGCGGGGCGAGCAGTACTTC	CSARTALGGRGEQYF
TRBD2	few	TRBV7-2	TRBJ2-1	TGTGCCAGCAGCTTGAGCGGGGGGCCCAAAAATCAGTTCTTC	CASSLSGGPKNQFF
TRBD1	-	TRBV7-3	TRBJ2-5	TGTGCCAGCAGCTTAGCGGCCATCAGGGGGGAGACCCAGTACTTC	CASSLAAIRGETQYF
-	-	TRBV7-2	TRBJ2-7	TGTGCCAGCAGTTTACAGGGGGGGTTGGCCTACGAGCAGTACTTC	CASSLQGGLAYEQYF
-	-	TRBV7-9	TRBJ2-3	TGTGCCAGCAGCTTAGGCCTACGGACTACCACAGATACGCAGTATTTT	CASSLGLRTTTDTQYF
TRBD1	-	TRBV12-3/TRBV12-4	TRBJ2-7	TGTGCCAGCAAAGCCGGACAGGGGTGGTGCGAGCAGTACTTC	CASKAGQGWCEQYF
TRBD2	-	TRBV28	TRBJ2-7	TGTGCCAGCAGTTTATCAGGAGCGGGGGGCTACGAGCAGTACTTC	CASSLSGAGGYEQYF
TRBD1	many	TRBV7-2	TRBJ1-1	TGTGCCAGCAGCTTAGAAACAGGGGCCACTGAAGCTTTCTTT	CASSLETGATEAFF
-	-	TRBV4-2	TRBJ2-7	TGTGCCAGCAGCCAATTTACAGGAACCTACGAGCAGTACTTC	CASSQFTGTYEQYF
-	many	TRBV29-1	TRBJ2-1	TGCAGCGTTGAAGAACCGGGAGAGCAGTTCTTC	CSVEEPGEQFF
-	-	TRBV2	TRBJ1-2	TGTGCCAGCAGTGTACAGGGACGAAACGGCTACACCTTC	CASSVQGRNGYTF
-	-	TRBV7-3	TRBJ1-5	TGTGCCAGCAGCTTAACCGGAGATGGCAATCAGCCCCAGCATTTT	CASSLTGDGNQPQHF
-	few	TRBV6-1	TRBJ1-2	TGTGCCAGCATCAAAGGGGCTACTAACTATGGCTACACCTTC	CASIKGATNYGYTF
TRBD1	-	TRBV12-3/TRBV12-4	TRBJ1-1	TGTGCCAGCAGTGTAAGACAGGGAGACACTGAAGCTTTCTTT	CASSVRQGDTEAFF
-	few	TRBV24-1	TRBJ2-4	TGTGCCACCGCTGAAGGATCCTCCAATGAGCAGTACTTC	CATAEGSSNEQYF
-	-	TRBV21-1	TRBJ1-2	TGTGCCAGCAGCAAAGGGGCAGGAGATGGCTACACCTTC	CASSKGAGDGYTF
TRBD2	few	TRBV7-2	TRBJ2-1	TGTGCCAGCAGCTTAGGTACTAGCGGGGGGGTCTACAATGAGCAGTTCTTC	CASSLGTSGGVYNEQFF
-	few	TRBV12-3/TRBV12-4	TRBJ1-4	TGTGCCAGCAGTTTAGAGGGTAGGCCGAATAATGAAAAACTGTTTTTT	CASSLEGRPNNEKLFF
-	-	TRBV4-3	TRBJ2-2	TGCGCCAGCAGCCAAGAAGGAGCTGTAGCCGGGGAGCTGTTTTTT	CASSQEGAVAGELFF
TRBD2	-	TRBV5-6	TRBJ2-4	TGTGCCAGCAATAGGGGGGGACTAGGGAACATTCAGTACTTC	CASNRGGLGNIQYF
TRBD1	-	TRBV4-1	TRBJ1-5	TGCGCCAGCAGCCGATCGGACAGGGGAGATGAGCCCCAGCATTTT	CASSRSDRGDEPQHF
-	many	TRBV7-2	TRBJ1-6	TGTGCCAGCAGCTTAGGCCATTCCAATTCACCCCTCCACTTT	CASSLGHSNSPLHF